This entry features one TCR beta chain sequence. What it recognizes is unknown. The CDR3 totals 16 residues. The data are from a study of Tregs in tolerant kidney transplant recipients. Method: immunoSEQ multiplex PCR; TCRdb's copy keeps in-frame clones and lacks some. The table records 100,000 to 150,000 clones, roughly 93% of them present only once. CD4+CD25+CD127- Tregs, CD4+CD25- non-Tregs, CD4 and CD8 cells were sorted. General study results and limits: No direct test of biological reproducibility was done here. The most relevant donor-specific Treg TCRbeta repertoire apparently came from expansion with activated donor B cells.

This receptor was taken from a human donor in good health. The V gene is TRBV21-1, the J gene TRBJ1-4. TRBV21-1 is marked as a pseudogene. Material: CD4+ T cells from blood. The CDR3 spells CASSATYRELCEKLFF. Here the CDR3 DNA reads TGTGCCAGCAGTGCGACTTATCGGGAGTTGTGTGAAAAACTGTTTTTT.